This T cell receptor beta chain was retrieved from a study of blood T cell repertoires in COVID-19. Study overall: The United States, Italy and Spain supplied acute and convalescent COVID-19 samples. T cells, B-cell-depleted T cells, or PBMCs provided the cDNA or gDNA that served as material.

As handled by the study authors: Estimation of nucleated cell counts relied on the amplification of reference gene primers. Here immunoSEQ multiplex PCR was the method, and the copy in TCRdb shows in-frame clones only, minus some. The V and J calls and clone size were taken over from that table, and D and trimming were inferred from the DNA. The sample lists about 47,000 clones; 84% were seen once. The CDR3 is 14 amino acids. V shed 7 bases, J shed 2 bases, and the junction held 5 bases outside the gene matches. Germline lookup yields CDR1 SNHLY and CDR2 FYNNEI. Sequenced input: peripheral blood. The chain links TRBV2 to TRBJ2-1; 7 bases map to TRBD2. This clonotype originated in a man aged 45-65 years with acute or convalescent COVID-19. The CDR3 bases are TGTGCCAGCATCCGGACTAGAACCTACAATGAGCAGTTCTTC. As protein: CASIRTRTYNEQFF.